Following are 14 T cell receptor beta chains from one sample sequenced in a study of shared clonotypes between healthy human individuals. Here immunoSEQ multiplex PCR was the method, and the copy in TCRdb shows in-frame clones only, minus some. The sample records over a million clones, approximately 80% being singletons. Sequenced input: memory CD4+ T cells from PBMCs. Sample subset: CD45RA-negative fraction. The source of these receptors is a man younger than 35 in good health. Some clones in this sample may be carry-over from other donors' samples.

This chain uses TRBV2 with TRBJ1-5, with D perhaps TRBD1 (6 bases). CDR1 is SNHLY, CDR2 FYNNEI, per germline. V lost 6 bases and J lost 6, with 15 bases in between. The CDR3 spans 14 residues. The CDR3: CASSPTGTPQPQHF. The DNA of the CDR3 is TGTGCCAGCAGCCCAACAGGGACCCCTCAGCCCCAGCATTTT.

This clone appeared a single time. The DNA for the CDR3 is TGTGCCAGCAGTCAGGGGTCCACGGGCTATGGCTACACCTTC. It encodes CASSQGSTGYGYTF. J is TRBJ1-2 and V is TRBV6-4; perhaps TRBD1 as D (6 bases). There are 14 residues in the CDR3. Germline V CDR1 and CDR2: MRHNA, SNTAGT. The V gene lost 5 bases and the J gene lost 4 bases, with 14 bases spanning the gap.

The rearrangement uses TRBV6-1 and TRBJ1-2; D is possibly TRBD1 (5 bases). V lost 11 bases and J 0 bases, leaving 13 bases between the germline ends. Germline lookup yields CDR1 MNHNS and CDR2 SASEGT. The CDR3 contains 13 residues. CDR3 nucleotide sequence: TGTGCCTCCGGACGGGGCCCTAACTATGGCTACACCTTC. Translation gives CASGRGPNYGYTF.

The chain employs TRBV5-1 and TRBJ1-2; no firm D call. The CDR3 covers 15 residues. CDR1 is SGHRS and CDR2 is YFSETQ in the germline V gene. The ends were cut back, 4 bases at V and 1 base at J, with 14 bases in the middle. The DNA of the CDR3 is TGCGCCAGCAGCCAATTGTCCTCCGGTAACTATGGCTACACCTTC. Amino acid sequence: CASSQLSSGNYGYTF.

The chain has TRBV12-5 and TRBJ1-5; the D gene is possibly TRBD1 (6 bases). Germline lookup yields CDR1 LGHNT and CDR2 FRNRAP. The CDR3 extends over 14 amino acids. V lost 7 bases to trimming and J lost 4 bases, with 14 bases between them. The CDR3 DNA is TGTGCTAGTGCCAGGGGCGACGGTAATCAGCCCCAGCATTTT. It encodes CASARGDGNQPQHF. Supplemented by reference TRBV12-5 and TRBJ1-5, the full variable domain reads DARVTQTPRHKVTEMGQEVTMRCQPILGHNTVFWYRQTMMQGLELLAYFRNRAPLDDSGMPKDRFSAEMPDATLATLKIQPSEPRDSAVYFCASARGDGNQPQHFGDGTRLSIL.

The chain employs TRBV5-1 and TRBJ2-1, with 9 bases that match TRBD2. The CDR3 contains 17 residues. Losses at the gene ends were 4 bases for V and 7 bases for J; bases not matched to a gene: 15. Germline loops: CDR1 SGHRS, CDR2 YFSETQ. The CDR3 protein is CASSTGSLAGLRNEQFF. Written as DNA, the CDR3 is TGCGCCAGCAGCACTGGAAGCCTAGCGGGACTTCGGAATGAGCAGTTCTTC.

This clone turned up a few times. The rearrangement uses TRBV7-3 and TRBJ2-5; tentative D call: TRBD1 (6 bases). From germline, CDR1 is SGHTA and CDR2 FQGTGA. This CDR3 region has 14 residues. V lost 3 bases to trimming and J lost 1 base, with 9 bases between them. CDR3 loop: CASSFQGSQETQYF. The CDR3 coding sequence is TGTGCCAGCAGCTTCCAGGGGTCCCAAGAGACCCAGTACTTC.

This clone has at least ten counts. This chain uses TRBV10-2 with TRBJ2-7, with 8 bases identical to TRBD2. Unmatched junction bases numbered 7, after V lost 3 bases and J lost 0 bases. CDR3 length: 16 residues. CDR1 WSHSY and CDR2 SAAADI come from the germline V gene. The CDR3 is CASSDSGLAGSYEQYF. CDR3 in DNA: TGCGCCAGCAGTGACTCGGGGCTAGCGGGCTCCTACGAGCAGTACTTC.

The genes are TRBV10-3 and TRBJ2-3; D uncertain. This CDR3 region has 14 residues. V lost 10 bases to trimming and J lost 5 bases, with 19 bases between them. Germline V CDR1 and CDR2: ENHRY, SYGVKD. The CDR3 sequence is CATAEEDPRDTQYF. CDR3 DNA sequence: TGTGCCACCGCAGAGGAAGACCCCAGAGATACGCAGTATTTT.

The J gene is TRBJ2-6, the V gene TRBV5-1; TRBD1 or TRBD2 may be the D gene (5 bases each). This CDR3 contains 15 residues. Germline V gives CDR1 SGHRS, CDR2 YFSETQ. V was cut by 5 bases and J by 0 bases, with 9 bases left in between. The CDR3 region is CASRERGSGANVLTF. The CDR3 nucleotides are TGCGCCAGCAGGGAGAGGGGCTCTGGGGCCAACGTCCTGACTTTC.

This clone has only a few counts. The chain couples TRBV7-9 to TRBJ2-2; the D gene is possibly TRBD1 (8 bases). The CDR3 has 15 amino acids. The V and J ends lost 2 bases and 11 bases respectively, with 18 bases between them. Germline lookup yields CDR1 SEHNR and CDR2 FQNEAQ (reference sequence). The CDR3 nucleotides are TGTGCCAGCAGCTTATTCGGCACAGGGGGGGAAGAGCTGTTTTTT. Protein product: CASSLFGTGGEELFF. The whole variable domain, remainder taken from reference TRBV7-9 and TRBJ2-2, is DTGVSQNPRHKITKRGQNVTFRCDPISEHNRLYWYRQTLGQGPEFLTYFQNEAQLEKSRLLSDRFSAERPKGSFSTLEIQRTEQGDSAMYLCASSLFGTGGEELFFGEGSRLTVL.

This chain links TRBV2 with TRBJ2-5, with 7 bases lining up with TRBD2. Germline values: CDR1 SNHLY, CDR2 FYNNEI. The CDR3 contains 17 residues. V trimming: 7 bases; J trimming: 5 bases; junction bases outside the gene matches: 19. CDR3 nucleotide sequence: TGTGCCAGCAAGAATCTAACCCCCGGGAGGAGAGCGGAGACCCAGTACTTC. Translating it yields CASKNLTPGRRAETQYF.

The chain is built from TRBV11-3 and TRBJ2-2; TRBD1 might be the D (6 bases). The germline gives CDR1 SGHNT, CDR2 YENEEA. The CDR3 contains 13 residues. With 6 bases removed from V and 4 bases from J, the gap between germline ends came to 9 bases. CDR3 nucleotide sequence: TGTGCCAGCAGACAGGGTGGCACCGGGGAGCTGTTTTTT. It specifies CASRQGGTGELFF.

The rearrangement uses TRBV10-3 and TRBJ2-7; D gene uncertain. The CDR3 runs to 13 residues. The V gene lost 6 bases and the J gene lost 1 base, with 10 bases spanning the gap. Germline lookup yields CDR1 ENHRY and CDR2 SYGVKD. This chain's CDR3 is CAISNGPSYEQYF. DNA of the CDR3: TGTGCCATCAGCAACGGACCGTCCTACGAGCAGTACTTC.